This T cell receptor (beta chain) was captured in a study of response to subunit inactivated influenza vaccine. The study, taken as a whole, reports: There was a suggestion from the authors that each seasonal influenza vaccination recruits few new T cells.

Turning to this clonotype: Its specificity is not known.

The germline CDR1 and CDR2 sequences are MNHEY and SVGAGI. V was clipped by 2 bases and J by 1 base; unmatched bases: 3. This CDR3 is 16 amino acids long. TCRdb fed the RT-PCR reads into MiXCR, producing one record per CDR3 protein. The repertoire has approximately 700,000 distinct CDR3 sequences, approximately 15% of them found once; the top ten carry 5.5% to 8%. Material: PBMCs from blood, obtained 14 to 15 days before vaccination. This TCR was recovered from a man aged 45-65 years who received an inactivated influenza vaccine. The V gene is TRBV6-5, the J gene TRBJ2-3, with TRBD2 matching 10 bases. The chain's CDR3 is CASSYASGSGTDTQYF. CDR3 in DNA: TGTGCCAGCAGTTACGCTAGCGGGAGCGGCACAGATACGCAGTATTTT.